A single sample is the source of the 25 T cell receptor beta chains below, sequenced in a study of blood T cell repertoires in COVID-19. Here immunoSEQ multiplex PCR was the method, and the copy in TCRdb shows in-frame clones only, minus some. The repertoire holds over 80,000 clones, with more than 70% as singletons. Input material: peripheral blood. These receptors were taken from a woman older than 75 with acute or convalescent COVID-19.

This clone was seen once. The chain joins TRBV10-3 to TRBJ1-2; TRBD1 might be the D (6 bases). The V gene lost 3 bases and the J gene lost 4 bases, with 12 bases spanning the gap. The CDR3 runs to 14 residues. In germline, CDR1 is ENHRY, CDR2 SYGVKD. In DNA, the CDR3 is TGTGCCATCAGTGACTCGGGGGGCCCCTATGGCTACACCTTC. Its translation: CAISDSGGPYGYTF.

This rearrangement joins TRBV5-4 to TRBJ1-1, with a tentative D call TRBD1 (6 bases). CDR1 SGHNT and CDR2 YYREEE come from the germline V gene (reference sequence). V was pared by 4 bases and J by 5 bases, with 15 bases between. The CDR3 is 14 residues long. This chain's CDR3 is CASSPDRGGTEAFF. CDR3 nucleotides: TGTGCCAGCAGCCCGGATAGGGGGGGGACTGAAGCTTTCTTT. Based on the CDR3 plus reference TRBV5-4 and TRBJ1-1, the full variable domain is ETGVTQSPTHLIKTRGQQVTLRCSSQSGHNTVSWYQQALGQGPQFIFQYYREEENGRGNFPPRFSGLQFPNYSSELNVNALELDDSALYLCASSPDRGGTEAFFGQGTRLTVV.

V usage is TRBV24-1 and J usage is TRBJ2-1, with a weak D call TRBD2 (5 bases). The V gene's germline CDR1 is KGHDR and CDR2 SFDVKD. Trimming pared 2 bases from V and 0 bases from J, leaving 10 bases between. The CDR3 totals 16 residues. CDR3 sequence: CATSDSEGSSYNEQFF. The CDR3 region has the DNA TGTGCCACCAGTGATTCCGAAGGGAGCTCCTACAATGAGCAGTTCTTC.

Note on this clone: A read error may account for a junction end that differs from germline. CDR3 residues: CASLPITGENTEAFF. The CDR3 nucleotides read TGTGCCAGCTTACCAATAACAGGGGAAAACACTGAAGCTTTCTTT. The chain recombines TRBV18 with TRBJ1-1; 7 bases align to TRBD1. The CDR3 length is 15 residues. The V gene's germline CDR1 is KGHSH and CDR2 LQKENI.

The rearrangement links TRBV5-4 to TRBJ1-2; TRBD1 matches at 8 bases. This CDR3 comprises 14 residues. Germline V gene data show CDR1 as SGHNT and CDR2 as YYREEE (reference sequence). V gave up 0 bases and J gave up 6 bases; unmatched junction bases: 4. In DNA, the CDR3 is TGTGCCAGCAGCTTGGCACAGGGGGAGAATGGCTACACCTTC. Translating gives CASSLAQGENGYTF.

The chain couples TRBV24-1 to TRBJ2-1; perhaps TRBD2 as D (5 bases). CDR1 KGHDR and CDR2 SFDVKD come from the germline V gene. The CDR3 is 15 residues long. The ends were cut back, 1 base at V and 4 bases at J, with 10 bases in the middle. The CDR3 bases are TGTGCCACCAGTGATTTAGCGGAAAATTACAATGAGCAGTTCTTC. Translation: CATSDLAENYNEQFF.

V usage is TRBV4-3 and J usage is TRBJ2-1; 7 positions match TRBD1. V trimming: 2 bases; J trimming: 6 bases; junction bases outside the gene matches: 13. Germline lookup yields CDR1 LGHNA and CDR2 YSLEER. The CDR3 runs 17 residues. The DNA for the CDR3 is TGCGCCAGCAGCCAATTCGTCGACAGGGAGTGGGCCAATGAGCAGTTCTTC. It translates to CASSQFVDREWANEQFF.

V and J are TRBV5-1 and TRBJ2-1, with no clear D. Germline V gene lookup returns CDR1 SGHRS and CDR2 YFSETQ. Trimming took 2 bases from V and 0 from J, leaving 6 bases between them. The CDR3 has 14 residues. The CDR3 coding sequence is TGCGCCAGCAGCTTCCGGAGCTCCTACAATGAGCAGTTCTTC. This sequence encodes CASSFRSSYNEQFF.

This clone occurred once. The V call is TRBV6-2 or TRBV6-3, the J call TRBJ2-1; TRBD2 matches at 11 bases. CDR1 MNHEY and CDR2 SVGEGT come from the germline V gene. The junction had 5 bases not matched to a gene; V was cut back by 0 bases and J by 4 bases. The CDR3 consists of 17 residues. The CDR3 coding sequence is TGTGCCAGCAGTTACTCGACTAGCGGGGACTATTACAATGAGCAGTTCTTC. It is translated as CASSYSTSGDYYNEQFF.

The chain has TRBV28 and TRBJ2-7, with TRBD2 matching over 8 bases. Germline V gene lookup returns CDR1 MDHEN and CDR2 SYDVKM. The CDR3 runs 17 residues. With 1 base clipped from V and 2 bases from J, the junction kept 10 bases outside the gene matches. CDR3 residues: CASSLSLAGSVAYEQYF. In DNA, the CDR3 is TGTGCCAGCAGTTTATCCTTAGCGGGATCCGTTGCCTACGAGCAGTACTTC.

The genes are TRBV25-1 and TRBJ2-2; D may be TRBD2 (5 bases). Germline V gene sequence: CDR1 MGHDK, CDR2 SYGVNS. Trimming cost V 7 bases and J 4 bases, with 7 bases left between them. The CDR3 contains 12 residues. This CDR3 reads CASNGGTGELFF. DNA of the CDR3: TGTGCCAGCAACGGAGGCACCGGGGAGCTGTTTTTT.

The rearrangement joins TRBV7-2 to TRBJ1-5; D gene ambiguous. V dropped 2 bases and J dropped 9 bases, with 14 bases sitting between them. Germline CDR1 SGHTA, CDR2 FQGNSA. The CDR3 runs to 14 residues. CDR3 region: CASSLNGQKSPQHF. The CDR3 nucleotides are TGTGCCAGCAGCTTAAATGGCCAAAAGTCGCCCCAGCATTTT.

CDR3 protein: CASSLAPGTHPRQYF. The CDR3 DNA sequence: TGTGCCAGCAGCTTAGCCCCCGGGACTCACCCTCGGCAGTACTTC. The V gene is TRBV7-2, the J gene TRBJ2-7; TRBD2 might be the D (6 bases). Germline V gives CDR1 SGHTA, CDR2 FQGNSA. The CDR3 totals 15 residues. The V end lost 0 bases, the J end lost 9 bases, and 18 bases lay between the germline ends.

V gene TRBV4-3 combines with J gene TRBJ2-7, with a tentative D call TRBD2 (6 bases). Germline loops: CDR1 LGHNA, CDR2 YSLEER. The CDR3 covers 15 residues. The V gene lost 1 base and the J gene lost 3 bases, with 13 bases spanning the gap. The CDR3 loop is CASSQGRGSGYEQYF. The CDR3 bases are TGCGCCAGCAGCCAAGGGAGGGGCTCCGGCTACGAGCAGTACTTC.

This rearrangement joins TRBV19 to TRBJ1-5; perhaps TRBD1 as D (6 bases). The CDR3 consists of 16 residues. Deletions cut 3 bases from V and 1 base from J, with 13 bases between. CDR1 is LNHDA, CDR2 SQIVND, per germline (reference sequence). Written as DNA, the CDR3 is TGTGCCAGTAGTATCTCACAGGGTGGGAGCAATCAGCCCCAGCATTTT. It yields the protein CASSISQGGSNQPQHF.

The rearrangement joins TRBV5-4 to TRBJ1-1; D is unresolved. CDR3 length: 16 amino acids. Per germline, CDR1 SGHNT and CDR2 YYREEE (reference sequence). V was shortened by 4 bases and J by 0 bases, with 16 bases between the two germline ends. The CDR3 here is CASSGEGRTMNTEAFF. The CDR3 DNA follows: TGTGCCAGCAGCGGAGAAGGGAGGACCATGAACACTGAAGCTTTCTTT. The whole variable domain, filled in from reference TRBV5-4 and TRBJ1-1, reads ETGVTQSPTHLIKTRGQQVTLRCSSQSGHNTVSWYQQALGQGPQFIFQYYREEENGRGNFPPRFSGLQFPNYSSELNVNALELDDSALYLCASSGEGRTMNTEAFFGQGTRLTVV.

The chain uses TRBV28 and TRBJ2-7, with 7 nucleotides matching TRBD1. Germline-derived CDR1 and CDR2 are MDHEN and SYDVKM. V lost 4 bases, J lost 3 bases, and 9 bases stayed unmatched. This CDR3 has 15 residues. The CDR3 here is CASSSYHRGHYEQYF. For the CDR3, the DNA is TGTGCCAGCAGTTCGTACCACAGGGGACACTACGAGCAGTACTTC.

The rearrangement uses TRBV6-5 and TRBJ1-1; D remains ambiguous. Trimming removed 4 bases at V and 0 bases at J, with 6 bases between. CDR1 is MNHEY, CDR2 SVGAGI, per germline. The CDR3 spans 13 residues. The CDR3 here is CASSSTVNTEAFF. Here the CDR3 DNA reads TGTGCCAGCAGTTCAACGGTGAACACTGAAGCTTTCTTT.

This chain connects TRBV5-1 to TRBJ2-3; TRBD1 aligns across 11 bases. With V trimmed by 4 bases and J by 1 base, 2 bases remained unmatched. From germline, CDR1 is SGHRS and CDR2 YFSETQ. The CDR3 totals 15 residues. CDR3 DNA: TGCGCCAGCAGCCTGGGACAGGGGGGCACAGATACGCAGTATTTT. It yields the protein CASSLGQGGTDTQYF.

The chain links TRBV5-4 to TRBJ2-1; no definite D call. This CDR3 has 11 amino acids. Germline CDR1 reads SGHNT; CDR2 reads YYREEE (reference sequence). The germline V and J ends were trimmed by 0 bases and 9 bases, with 4 bases remaining between them. CDR3 nucleotides: TGTGCCAGCAGCTTGGGAGGTGAGCAGTTCTTC. It translates to CASSLGGEQFF.

This clone is a singleton in its sample. The chain uses TRBV25-1 and TRBJ1-6; maybe TRBD1 (5 bases). From germline, CDR1 is MGHDK and CDR2 SYGVNS. V was pared by 4 bases and J by 6 bases, with 10 bases between. This CDR3 is built from 14 residues. This chain's CDR3 is CASSGTSLNSPLHF. In DNA, the CDR3 is TGTGCCAGCAGTGGGACAAGTCTTAATTCACCCCTCCACTTT.

This chain uses TRBV6-5 with TRBJ2-7; a possible D gene is TRBD2 (6 bases). CDR3 length: 13 amino acids. Germline loops: CDR1 MNHEY, CDR2 SVGAGI. Trimming removed 4 bases from V and 4 bases from J, with 11 bases in between. CDR3 loop: CASSFLGGYEQYF. CDR3 DNA: TGTGCCAGCAGTTTCTTAGGAGGGTACGAGCAGTACTTC.

CDR3: CASSPRGGGPLGFGYTF. The CDR3 DNA reads TGTGCCAGCAGTCCCCGGGGGGGCGGGCCGTTGGGGTTTGGCTACACCTTC. This chain links TRBV27 with TRBJ1-2; tentatively, D is TRBD1 (6 bases). Trimming took 5 bases from V and 7 from J, leaving 26 bases between them. From germline, CDR1 is MNHEY and CDR2 SMNVEV (reference sequence). The CDR3 spans 17 residues.

The rearrangement uses TRBV27 and TRBJ1-2; D perhaps matches TRBD1 (5 bases). V was cut by 5 bases and J by 2 bases, with 18 bases left in between. The CDR3 is made up of 16 amino acids. The germline V gene has CDR1 MNHEY and CDR2 SMNVEV (reference sequence). The CDR3 reads CASSRTPGNLNYGYTF. The CDR3 nucleotides read TGTGCCAGCAGTCGTACCCCAGGGAACCTAAACTATGGCTACACCTTC.

The chain couples TRBV5-5 to TRBJ2-7; 8 nucleotides line up with TRBD2. Germline trimming cut 4 bases from V and 4 bases from J; bases unmatched to any gene: 7. CDR1 is SGHKS and CDR2 is YYEKEE in the germline V gene (reference sequence). This CDR3 region has 14 residues. The CDR3 spells CASSLGLGDYEQYF. CDR3 sequence (DNA): TGTGCCAGCAGCCTGGGACTAGGAGATTACGAGCAGTACTTC.